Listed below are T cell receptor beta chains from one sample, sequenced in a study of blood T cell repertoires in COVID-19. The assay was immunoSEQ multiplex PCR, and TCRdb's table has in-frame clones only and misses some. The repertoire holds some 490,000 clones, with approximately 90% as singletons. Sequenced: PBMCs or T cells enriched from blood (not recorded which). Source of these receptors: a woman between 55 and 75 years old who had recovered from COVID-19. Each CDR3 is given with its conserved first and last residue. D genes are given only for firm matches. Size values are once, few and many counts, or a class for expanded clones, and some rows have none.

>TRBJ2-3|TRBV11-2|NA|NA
CASSAQGWADTQYF
TGTGCCAGCAGCGCCCAGGGGTGGGCAGATACGCAGTATTTT
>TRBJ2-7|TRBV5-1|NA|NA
CASSQQGRNEQYF
TGCGCCAGCAGCCAACAGGGAAGAAACGAGCAGTACTTC
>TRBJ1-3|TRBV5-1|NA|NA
CASSALGGSGNTIYF
TGCGCCAGCAGCGCGCTGGGGGGCTCTGGAAACACCATATATTTT
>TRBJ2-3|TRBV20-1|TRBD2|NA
CSASRPGLADPPDTQYF
TGCAGTGCTAGTCGGCCGGGACTAGCGGACCCCCCAGATACGCAGTATTTT
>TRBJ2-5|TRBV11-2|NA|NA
CASSGRGYQETQYF
TGTGCCAGCAGCGGGAGGGGGTACCAAGAGACCCAGTACTTC
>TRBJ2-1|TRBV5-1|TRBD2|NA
CASSLGSGGRSYNEQFF
TGCGCCAGCAGCTTGGGGAGCGGGGGGAGGTCCTACAATGAGCAGTTCTTC
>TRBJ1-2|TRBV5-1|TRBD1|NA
CASSLDEGQSNYGYTF
TGCGCCAGCAGCTTGGACGAGGGACAGTCTAACTATGGCTACACCTTC
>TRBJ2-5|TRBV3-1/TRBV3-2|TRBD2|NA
CASRPAGGPGETQYF
TGTGCCAGCAGACCAGCGGGGGGGCCAGGAGAGACCCAGTACTTC
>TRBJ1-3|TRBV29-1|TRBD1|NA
CSVETGTGNTIYF
TGCAGCGTTGAGACAGGGACTGGAAACACCATATATTTT
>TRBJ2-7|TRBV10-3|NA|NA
CAISDSLLVEQYF
TGTGCCATCAGTGATTCACTCTTGGTGGAGCAGTACTTC
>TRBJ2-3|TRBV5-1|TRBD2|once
CASSSGTSTNTQYF
TGCGCCAGCAGTTCCGGGACTAGCACGAATACGCAGTATTTT
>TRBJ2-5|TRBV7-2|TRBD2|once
CASSPIVAGGQETQYF
TGTGCCAGCAGCCCTATTGTAGCGGGGGGCCAAGAGACCCAGTACTTC
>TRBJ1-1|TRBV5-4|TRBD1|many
CASLDRGQENTEAFF
TGTGCCAGCCTAGACAGGGGGCAGGAGAACACTGAAGCTTTCTTT
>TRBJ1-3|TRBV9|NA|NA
CASSVEEGSSGNTIYF
TGTGCCAGCAGCGTAGAGGAGGGAAGCTCTGGAAACACCATATATTTT
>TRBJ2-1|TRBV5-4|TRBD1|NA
CASSLAGQGRDEQFF
TGTGCCAGCAGCTTGGCGGGACAGGGAAGGGATGAGCAGTTCTTC
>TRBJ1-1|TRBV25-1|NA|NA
CASTKGGTEAFF
TGTGCCAGCACCAAGGGAGGCACTGAAGCTTTCTTT
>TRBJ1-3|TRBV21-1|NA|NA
CASSKNFQGQGYFGNTIYF
TGTGCCAGCAGCAAAAATTTTCAGGGACAGGGGTATTTCGGAAACACCATATATTTT
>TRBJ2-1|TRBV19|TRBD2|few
CASSYGPGVGTIRSYNEQFF
TGTGCCAGTAGTTACGGCCCGGGTGTAGGGACTATTCGCTCCTACAATGAGCAGTTCTTC
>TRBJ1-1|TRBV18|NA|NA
CASSQRDTGVTEAFF
TGTGCCAGCTCGCAGAGGGACACCGGGGTGACTGAAGCTTTCTTT
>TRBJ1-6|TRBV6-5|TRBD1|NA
CASSTDRGNSPLHF
TGTGCCAGCAGCACGGACAGGGGTAATTCACCCCTCCACTTT
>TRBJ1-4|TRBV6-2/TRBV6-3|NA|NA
CASSPAGKDEKLFF
TGTGCCAGCAGTCCCGCAGGGAAGGATGAAAAACTGTTTTTT
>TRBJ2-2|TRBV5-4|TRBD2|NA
CASSQSGGDTGELFF
TGTGCCAGCAGCCAAAGCGGGGGCGACACCGGGGAGCTGTTTTTT
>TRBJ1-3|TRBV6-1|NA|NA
CASSEARAASGNTIYF
TGTGCCAGCAGTGAAGCGCGGGCAGCCTCTGGAAACACCATATATTTT
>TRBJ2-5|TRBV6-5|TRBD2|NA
CASSYPGGVGTQYF
TGTGCCAGCAGTTACCCGGGAGGAGTGGGGACCCAGTACTTC
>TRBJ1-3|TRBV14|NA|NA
CASSQDSSGNTIYF
TGTGCCAGCAGCCAAGACAGCTCTGGAAACACCATATATTTT
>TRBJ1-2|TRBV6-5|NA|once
CASSYAGSGYTF
TGTGCCAGCAGTTACGCTGGGAGTGGCTACACCTTC
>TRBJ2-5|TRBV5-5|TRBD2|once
CASRTGLAGGETQYF
TGTGCCAGCAGAACCGGACTAGCGGGGGGCGAGACCCAGTACTTC
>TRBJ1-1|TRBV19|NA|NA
CASSSSGRGTEAFF
TGTGCCAGTAGTTCGTCAGGGAGGGGTACTGAAGCTTTCTTT
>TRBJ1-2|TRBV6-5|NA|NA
CASRESLGSYGYTF
TGTGCCAGCAGGGAGAGCCTTGGCAGCTATGGCTACACCTTC
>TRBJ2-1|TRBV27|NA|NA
CASSYSRDSYNEQFF
TGTGCCAGCAGTTACTCCCGGGACTCCTACAATGAGCAGTTCTTC
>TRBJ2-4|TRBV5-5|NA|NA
CASSSPGAGSKNIQYF
TGTGCCAGCAGCTCCCCGGGTGCCGGGTCCAAAAACATTCAGTACTTC
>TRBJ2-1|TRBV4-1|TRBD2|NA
CASSQEGQASTGGFF
TGCGCCAGCAGCCAAGAGGGCCAGGCCAGCACGGGGGGATTCTTC
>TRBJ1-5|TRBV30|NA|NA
CAWSVPYVRGNQPQHF
TGTGCCTGGAGTGTACCTTACGTGAGGGGCAATCAGCCCCAGCATTTT
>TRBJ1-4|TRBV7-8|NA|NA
CASSLLSQTNEKLFF
TGTGCCAGCAGCTTATTAAGCCAAACTAATGAAAAACTGTTTTTT
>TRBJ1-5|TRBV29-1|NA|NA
CSARGEPNQPQHF
TGCAGCGCCCGGGGGGAACCTAATCAGCCCCAGCATTTT
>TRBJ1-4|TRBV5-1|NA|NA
CASSLWSSPANEKLFF
TGCGCCAGCAGCTTGTGGTCTTCCCCAGCTAATGAAAAACTGTTTTTT
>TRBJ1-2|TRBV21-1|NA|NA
CASSKRGQGARGYTF
TGTGCCAGCAGCAAACGGGGTCAGGGGGCTCGAGGCTACACCTTC
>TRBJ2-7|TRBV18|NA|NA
CASSPIQVRGQKPYEQYF
TGTGCCAGCTCACCCATACAGGTTAGGGGACAAAAACCCTACGAGCAGTACTTC
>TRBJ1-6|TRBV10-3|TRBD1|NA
CAIRQGVDNSPLHF
TGTGCCATCAGACAGGGGGTCGATAATTCACCCCTCCACTTT